This T cell receptor (beta chain) was found in a study of blood T cell repertoires in COVID-19 (TCRdb year 2020). Regarding the complete study: Samples covering the acute and convalescent phases of COVID-19 were provided by collaborators in the United States, Italy and Spain. A de-identified subject ID, COVID-19 status, age in years and sex were almost always included in the sample metadata. The samples were drawn from two sources: the first 160 participants of the ongoing ImmuneRACE study, and 1,200 or so subjects contributed by 6 global collaborators. The repertoires were released in a freely available public database intended as a resource for research on the immune response to SARS-CoV-2. Where available, HLA class I and class II types were obtained from metadata supplied by the sample provider rather than from assay-based typing. The material from the prospective study consisted of cDNA or gDNA derived from T cells, B-cell-depleted T cells, or PBMCs. The dataset comprised deeply sampled blood TCRbeta repertoires from subjects exposed to, actively infected with, or recovered from COVID-19.

The CDR3, from cysteine to phenylalanine, totals 13 residues. The only DNA kept is the CDR3, 39 bases in frame from the first base. Trimming takes 3 bases from V and 0 bases from J, and the germline ends sit 8 bases apart. CDR1 and CDR2 were assigned from the germline V gene as SQVTM and ANQGSEA. In the case of this clone: Its antigen target is currently unknown. Per-base quality was not reported, and no clone a single base away is much larger than it.

Whole blood was collected in K2EDTA tubes by collaborating institutions according to the institutions' own protocols. For TCRbeta analysis, collaborators shipped samples in one of three forms: frozen whole blood, isolated PBMCs, or DNA extracted from either of those sample types. The full study reports these points: The quantity of clinical and demographic metadata differed by source and by participant and was supplied without curation.

TCRbeta CDR3 regions were amplified from genomic DNA by means of the immunoSEQ Assay, a bias-controlled multiplex PCR. Under the source paper's analysis protocol: The number of nucleated cells in each sample was estimated by amplification of reference gene primers within the assay. To quantify the absolute abundance of each unique TCRbeta CDR3 rearrangement, sequence reads were collapsed and filtered. For each sample, productive Simpson clonality was calculated as the square root of Simpson's diversity index across productive rearrangements. TCRdb carries this immuneACCESS record with in-frame sequences only. Its versions omit some clonotypes, under half of them owing to an unresolved V gene in the studies checked, with the rest unexplained. V, J and clone size were drawn from that table, and D and trimming were deduced from the DNA. A total of under 250,000 clones appear in this sample, around 81% of them only once. Clones ranked in the top ten supply 4% to 5.5% of the sample.

The sequence joins TRBV29-1 to TRBJ1-2, with a weak D call of TRBD1 (5 bases match). Sequenced input: peripheral blood. The receptor was isolated from a middle-aged man with active or convalescent COVID-19. The nucleotides are TGCAGCGTTGAGTCGACAGCTAACTATGGCTACACCTTC. It is translated as CSVESTANYGYTF.